What follows are 25 T cell receptor beta chains derived from one specimen sequenced in a study of blood T cell repertoires in COVID-19. The repertoire was sequenced with immunoSEQ multiplex PCR; TCRdb's copy has only in-frame clones and lacks some. The sample has about 40,000 clones; about 85% are singletons. Sequences were obtained from peripheral blood. The receptors were gathered from a woman aged 80 or over with active COVID-19.

This chain uses TRBV18 with TRBJ1-5; maybe TRBD1 (6 bases). Germline CDR1 is KGHSH and CDR2 is LQKENI. The length of the CDR3 is 14 residues. The V end lost 5 bases, the J end lost 3 bases, and 11 bases lay between the germline ends. CDR3 bases: TGTGCCAGCTCAGGGGGCGAAACCAATCAGCCCCAGCATTTT. Encoded protein: CASSGGETNQPQHF.

This clone was seen only once. The chain employs TRBV7-9 and TRBJ1-2; 8 bases map to TRBD1. CDR3 length: 13 amino acids. CDR1 and CDR2 from the germline V gene are SEHNR and FQNEAQ (reference sequence). V lost 1 base, J lost 6 bases, and 1 base stayed unmatched. The CDR3 nucleotides read TGTGCCAGCAGCTTAGGGGGACAGGATGGCTACACCTTC. Translated: CASSLGGQDGYTF. Full variable domain (remainder filled in from reference TRBV7-9 and TRBJ1-2): DTGVSQNPRHKITKRGQNVTFRCDPISEHNRLYWYRQTLGQGPEFLTYFQNEAQLEKSRLLSDRFSAERPKGSFSTLEIQRTEQGDSAMYLCASSLGGQDGYTFGSGTRLTVV.

V is TRBV10-1 and J is TRBJ2-4, with a tentative D call TRBD1 (6 bases). The CDR3 consists of 21 residues. V lost 2 bases to trimming and J lost 1 base, with 27 bases between them. Looked up from germline, CDR1 is WNHNN and CDR2 is SYGVQD (reference sequence). CDR3 coding DNA: TGCGCCAGCAGTGAGGCTCTCGAGGCAGGGGACGAACCCTCCGCCAAAAACATTCAGTACTTC. Amino acids: CASSEALEAGDEPSAKNIQYF.

V usage is TRBV24-1 and J usage is TRBJ1-1, with D possibly matching TRBD1 (6 bases). The germline V gene encodes CDR1 KGHDR and CDR2 SFDVKD. The CDR3 sequence is 13 residues long. V was clipped by 4 bases and J by 4 bases, with 9 bases between them. CDR3 DNA sequence: TGTGCCACCAGTGACAGGGGCGGCACTGAAGCTTTCTTT. Amino acid sequence: CATSDRGGTEAFF.

The rearrangement links TRBV7-2 to TRBJ2-5; D uncertain. With 6 bases removed from V and 2 bases from J, the gap between germline ends came to 13 bases. Germline-derived CDR1 and CDR2 are SGHTA and FQGNSA. The CDR3 has 14 residues. The CDR3, as DNA: TGTGCCAGCAGGTCCGGAAGCGCGCAAGAGACCCAGTACTTC. Translated, it gives CASRSGSAQETQYF.

The J gene is TRBJ1-2, the V gene TRBV19, with D perhaps matching TRBD1 (5 bases). Trimming took off 8 bases at V and 3 bases at J, with 19 bases between the two ends. The V gene's germline CDR1 is LNHDA and CDR2 SQIVND (reference sequence). This CDR3 comprises 15 residues. The CDR3 DNA follows: TGTGCCAGTGGGGCCCGGGAGCTAAGATACTATGGCTACACCTTC. This sequence encodes CASGARELRYYGYTF.

The chain recombines TRBV7-2 with TRBJ2-5, with 8 nucleotides matching TRBD2. Trimming cost V 1 base and J 3 bases; bases outside gene matches: 7. The germline gives CDR1 SGHTA, CDR2 FQGNSA. The CDR3 contains 16 residues. For the CDR3, the DNA is TGTGCCAGCAGCTTAGGGGGGGGGACTAGGAAAGAGACCCAGTACTTC. Its translation is CASSLGGGTRKETQYF.

The V call is TRBV27, the J call TRBJ2-7; no firm D call. Germline loops: CDR1 MNHEY, CDR2 SMNVEV (reference sequence). Trimming took 4 bases from V and 0 from J, leaving 4 bases between them. The CDR3 runs to 12 residues. The CDR3 DNA sequence: TGTGCCAGCAGTTCCAGCTCCTACGAGCAGTACTTC. Translation gives CASSSSSYEQYF.

Only one count was recorded for this clone. The chain combines TRBV10-1 with TRBJ2-6; a possible D gene is TRBD2 (7 bases). Per the germline V gene, CDR1 is WNHNN and CDR2 is SYGVQD (reference sequence). CDR3 size: 15 residues. V shed 8 bases and J shed 3 bases, with 14 bases lying between them. The CDR3 nucleotides are TGCGCCAGCCGTATGCGGGGGCATGGGGCCAACGTCCTGACTTTC. Protein product: CASRMRGHGANVLTF.

This clone was seen a handful of times. The V and J genes are TRBV6-1 and TRBJ2-2, with unresolved D. Deletions cut 3 bases from V and 0 bases from J, with 5 bases between. CDR3 size: 14 residues. Germline V lookup: CDR1 MNHNS, CDR2 SASEGT. In DNA, the CDR3 is TGTGCCAGCAGTGATTCGGCGAACACCGGGGAGCTGTTTTTT. The encoded protein is CASSDSANTGELFF.

The rearrangement links TRBV7-2 to TRBJ1-1; D may be TRBD1 (5 bases). Germline V gene sequence: CDR1 SGHTA, CDR2 FQGNSA. Trimming shortened V by 5 bases and J by 7 bases, and 14 bases separated the two germline ends. The CDR3 spans 13 residues. The CDR3 loop is CASSVNRGYEAFF. The DNA for the CDR3 is TGTGCCAGCAGCGTTAATAGGGGCTATGAAGCTTTCTTT. The whole variable domain, remainder taken from reference TRBV7-2 and TRBJ1-1, is GAGVSQSPSNKVTEKGKDVELRCDPISGHTALYWYRQSLGQGLEFLIYFQGNSAPDKSGLPSDRFSAERTGGSVSTLTIQRTQQEDSAVYLCASSVNRGYEAFFGQGTRLTVV.

The chain joins TRBV7-3 to TRBJ2-3, with D unresolved. CDR3 size: 12 residues. Trimming removed 5 bases from V and 6 bases from J, with 9 bases in between. Germline CDR1 SGHTA, CDR2 FQGTGA. For the CDR3, the DNA is TGTGCCAGCAGCCCATCCGGGGATACGCAGTATTTT. It encodes CASSPSGDTQYF.

Only one count was recorded for this clone. V usage is TRBV10-3 and J usage is TRBJ2-7; a possible D gene is TRBD1 (6 bases). The CDR3 runs 14 residues. Germline values: CDR1 ENHRY, CDR2 SYGVKD. V was clipped by 6 bases and J by 2 bases, with 14 bases between them. The CDR3 reads CAIRSGARAYEQYF. The CDR3 coding sequence is TGTGCCATCAGGTCAGGGGCAAGGGCCTACGAGCAGTACTTC.

The chain uses TRBV4-2 and TRBJ1-1; D might be TRBD1 (6 bases). Trimming took 5 bases from V and 6 from J, leaving 16 bases between them. Germline V lookup: CDR1 LGHNA, CDR2 YNFKEQ. The CDR3 contains 14 residues. CDR3 protein: CASSARGRGSEAFF. CDR3 sequence (DNA): TGTGCCAGCAGCGCCCGAGGGAGGGGGTCTGAAGCTTTCTTT.

The CDR3 coding sequence is TGCGCCAGCAGCTTGGGAGGAGGACAGGGGGCGAATTCACCCCTCCACTTT. The encoded protein is CASSLGGGQGANSPLHF. The chain employs TRBV5-1 and TRBJ1-6; 11 positions agree with TRBD1. This CDR3 is built from 17 residues. The germline V gene has CDR1 SGHRS and CDR2 YFSETQ. V was clipped by 0 bases and J by 7 bases; unmatched bases: 6.

The CDR3 DNA sequence: TGTGCCAGCACCGCCACAAGTGTCGAGCAGTACTTC. It specifies CASTATSVEQYF. The V and J genes are TRBV2 and TRBJ2-7, with D uncertain. CDR3 length: 12 residues. V was cut by 7 bases and J by 6 bases, with 13 bases left in between. Germline V gene lookup returns CDR1 SNHLY and CDR2 FYNNEI.

The chain recombines TRBV4-2 with TRBJ1-2, with TRBD1 identical over 8 bases. After removal of 2 bases from V and 7 bases from J, the junction contained 3 bases not matched to a gene. Germline assignment: CDR1 LGHNA and CDR2 YNFKEQ. The CDR3 consists of 13 residues. The CDR3 here is CASSQSGTGGYTF. The CDR3 DNA reads as TGTGCCAGCAGCCAATCAGGGACAGGTGGCTACACCTTC.

This chain uses TRBV5-4 with TRBJ2-5; TRBD1 might be the D (7 bases). The germline CDR1 and CDR2 sequences are SGHNT and YYREEE (reference sequence). V shed 1 base and J shed 5 bases, with 15 bases lying between them. CDR3 length: 15 amino acids. This CDR3 reads CASSLPTAGGETQYF. The CDR3 DNA follows: TGTGCCAGCAGCTTGCCCACCGCAGGGGGGGAGACCCAGTACTTC. Full variable domain (rest looked up from reference TRBV5-4 and TRBJ2-5): ETGVTQSPTHLIKTRGQQVTLRCSSQSGHNTVSWYQQALGQGPQFIFQYYREEENGRGNFPPRFSGLQFPNYSSELNVNALELDDSALYLCASSLPTAGGETQYFGPGTRLLVL.

This chain links TRBV19 with TRBJ1-2, with a possible D match to TRBD1 (6 bases). The V gene lost 7 bases and the J gene lost 4 bases, with 16 bases spanning the gap. This CDR3 comprises 14 residues. Per the germline V gene, CDR1 is LNHDA and CDR2 is SQIVND (reference sequence). The CDR3 here is CASTTRGGGYGYTF. CDR3 in DNA: TGTGCCAGTACCACGAGGGGGGGCGGCTATGGCTACACCTTC. Complete variable domain (other parts from reference TRBV19 and TRBJ1-2): DGGITQSPKYLFRKEGQNVTLSCEQNLNHDAMYWYRQDPGQGLRLIYYSQIVNDFQKGDIAEGYSVSREKKESFPLTVTSAQKNPTAFYLCASTTRGGGYGYTFGSGTRLTVV.

The gene calls are TRBV7-2 and TRBJ1-5, with a tentative D call TRBD1 (6 bases). There are 15 residues in the CDR3. With 5 bases removed from V and 1 base from J, the gap between germline ends came to 12 bases. The V gene's germline CDR1 is SGHTA and CDR2 FQGNSA. CDR3: CASSRGQFSNQPQHF. In DNA form, the CDR3 reads TGTGCCAGCAGCCGTGGACAGTTCAGCAATCAGCCCCAGCATTTT.

The chain carries TRBV7-3 and TRBJ1-3, with TRBD1 matching 7 bases. The CDR3 is 16 amino acids. Germline V gene data show CDR1 as SGHTA and CDR2 as FQGTGA. V dropped 5 bases and J dropped 0; count of bases not matched to a gene: 7. In DNA, the CDR3 is TGTGCCAGCAGCCCGTGGACAGGAGTCTCTGGAAACACCATATATTTT. It is translated as CASSPWTGVSGNTIYF. The full variable domain, in which reference TRBV7-3 and TRBJ1-3 provide the parts outside the CDR3, is GAGVSQTPSNKVTEKGKYVELRCDPISGHTALYWYRQSLGQGPEFLIYFQGTGAADDSGLPNDRFFAVRPEGSVSTLKIQRTERGDSAVYLCASSPWTGVSGNTIYFGEGSWLTVV.

As DNA, the CDR3 is TGTGCCAGTTCGACAGTGGCCTACGAGCAGTACTTC. The encoded protein is CASSTVAYEQYF. The genes are TRBV2 and TRBJ2-7, with D perhaps matching TRBD1 (5 bases). Trimming took 9 bases from V and 2 from J, leaving 11 bases between them. The CDR3 spans 12 residues. CDR1 is SNHLY, CDR2 FYNNEI, per germline. The full variable domain, its missing parts supplied by reference TRBV2 and TRBJ2-7, is EPEVTQTPSHQVTQMGQEVILRCVPISNHLYFYWYRQILGQKVEFLVSFYNNEISEKSEIFDDQFSVERPDGSNFTLKIRSTKLEDSAMYFCASSTVAYEQYFGPGTRLTVT.

The chain uses TRBV6-2 or TRBV6-3 and TRBJ2-1; TRBD2 agrees at 7 bases. Losses at the gene ends were 4 bases for V and 7 bases for J; bases not matched to a gene: 7. CDR3 length: 14 residues. The germline V gene encodes CDR1 MNHEY and CDR2 SVGEGT. Written as DNA, the CDR3 is TGTGCCAGCAGTTGGGGGACCGGGGGGAATGAGCAGTTCTTC. This translates into CASSWGTGGNEQFF.

The chain couples TRBV7-2 to TRBJ2-7, with no clear D. This CDR3 is 15 amino acids long. CDR1 and CDR2 from the germline V gene are SGHTA and FQGNSA. V gave up 7 bases and J gave up 2 bases, with 18 bases separating them. The CDR3 spells CASTQSVGVTYEQYF. DNA for the CDR3: TGTGCCAGCACCCAGAGCGTCGGCGTGACCTACGAGCAGTACTTC.

This clone is a singleton in its sample. This chain connects TRBV4-1 to TRBJ2-3; TRBD2 agrees at 11 bases. Germline CDR1 is MGHRA and CDR2 is YSYEKL. The CDR3 is 17 residues long. V dropped 4 bases and J dropped 4; count of bases not matched to a gene: 10. CDR3 in DNA: TGCGCCAGCAGCCTTTCCGTTACTAGCGGGGGAGCAGATACGCAGTATTTT. Protein product: CASSLSVTSGGADTQYF.